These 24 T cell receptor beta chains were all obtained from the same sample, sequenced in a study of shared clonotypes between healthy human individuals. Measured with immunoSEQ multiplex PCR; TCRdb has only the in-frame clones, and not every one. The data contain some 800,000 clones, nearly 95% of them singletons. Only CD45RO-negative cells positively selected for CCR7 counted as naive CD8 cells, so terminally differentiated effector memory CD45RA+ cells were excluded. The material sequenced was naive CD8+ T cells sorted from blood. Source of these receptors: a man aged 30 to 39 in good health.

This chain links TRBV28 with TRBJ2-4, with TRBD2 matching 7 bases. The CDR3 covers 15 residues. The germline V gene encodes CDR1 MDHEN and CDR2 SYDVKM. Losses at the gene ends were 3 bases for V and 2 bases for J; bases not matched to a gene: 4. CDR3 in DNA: TGTGCCAGCAGTTTCCGCGGGAGCCCCAAAAACATTCAGTACTTC. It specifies CASSFRGSPKNIQYF.

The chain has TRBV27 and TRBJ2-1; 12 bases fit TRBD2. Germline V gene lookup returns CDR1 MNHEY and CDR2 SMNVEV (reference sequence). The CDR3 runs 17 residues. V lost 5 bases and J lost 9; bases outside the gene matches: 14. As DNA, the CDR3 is TGTGCCAGCAGTATCCGGACTAGCGGGGACGCCGTTCTTGAGCAGTTCTTC. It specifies CASSIRTSGDAVLEQFF.

CDR3 nucleotide sequence: TGTGCCAGCAGTGCCGGACCCAGAGACTCCTACAATGAGCAGTTCTTC. Encoded protein: CASSAGPRDSYNEQFF. The V and J genes are TRBV27 and TRBJ2-1; no definite D call. With 5 bases removed from V and 0 bases from J, the gap between germline ends came to 14 bases. The CDR3 extends over 16 amino acids. CDR1 MNHEY and CDR2 SMNVEV come from the germline V gene (reference sequence).

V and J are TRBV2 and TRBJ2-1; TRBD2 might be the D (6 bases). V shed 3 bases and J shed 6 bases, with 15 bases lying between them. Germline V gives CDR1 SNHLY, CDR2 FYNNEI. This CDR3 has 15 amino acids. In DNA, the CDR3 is TGTGCCAGCAGTGAGGGGGGAGGTTGGATCAATGAGCAGTTCTTC. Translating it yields CASSEGGGWINEQFF. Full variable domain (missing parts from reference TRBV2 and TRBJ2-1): EPEVTQTPSHQVTQMGQEVILRCVPISNHLYFYWYRQILGQKVEFLVSFYNNEISEKSEIFDDQFSVERPDGSNFTLKIRSTKLEDSAMYFCASSEGGGWINEQFFGPGTRLTVL.

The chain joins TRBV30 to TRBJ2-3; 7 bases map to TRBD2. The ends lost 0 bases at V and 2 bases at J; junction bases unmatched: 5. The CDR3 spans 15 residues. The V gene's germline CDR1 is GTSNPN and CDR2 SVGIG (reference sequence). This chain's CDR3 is CAWSVVGGTTDTQYF. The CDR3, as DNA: TGTGCCTGGAGTGTTGTGGGGGGGACCACAGATACGCAGTATTTT.

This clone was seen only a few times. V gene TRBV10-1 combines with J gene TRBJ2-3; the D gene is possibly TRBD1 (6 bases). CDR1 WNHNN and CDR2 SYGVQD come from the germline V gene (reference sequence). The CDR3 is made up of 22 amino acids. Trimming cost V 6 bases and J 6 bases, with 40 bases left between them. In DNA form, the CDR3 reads TGCGCCAGCAGGATCTCTTGGGTTTTTTTCGGGACAAAAAGTCCTTGGTCCGATACGCAGTATTTT. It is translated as CASRISWVFFGTKSPWSDTQYF.

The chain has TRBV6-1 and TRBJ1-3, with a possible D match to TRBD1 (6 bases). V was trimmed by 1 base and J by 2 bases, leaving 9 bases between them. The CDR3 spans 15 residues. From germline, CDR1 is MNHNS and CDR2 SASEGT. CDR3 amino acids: CASSEVRDTGNTIYF. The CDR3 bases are TGTGCCAGCAGTGAAGTCAGGGACACTGGAAACACCATATATTTT.

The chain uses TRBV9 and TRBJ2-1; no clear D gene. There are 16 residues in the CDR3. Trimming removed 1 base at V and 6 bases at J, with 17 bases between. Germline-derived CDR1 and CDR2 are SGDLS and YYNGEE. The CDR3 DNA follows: TGTGCCAGCAGCGTAAGTGTCAGAGAAATCGTCAATGAGCAGTTCTTC. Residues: CASSVSVREIVNEQFF.

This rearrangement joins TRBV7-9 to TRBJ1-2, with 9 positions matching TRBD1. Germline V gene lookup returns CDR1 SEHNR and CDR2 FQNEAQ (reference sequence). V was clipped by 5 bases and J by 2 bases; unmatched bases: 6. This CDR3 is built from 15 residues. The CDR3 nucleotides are TGTGCCAGCAGCCCGGGACAGGGTGAGAACTATGGCTACACCTTC. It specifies CASSPGQGENYGYTF.

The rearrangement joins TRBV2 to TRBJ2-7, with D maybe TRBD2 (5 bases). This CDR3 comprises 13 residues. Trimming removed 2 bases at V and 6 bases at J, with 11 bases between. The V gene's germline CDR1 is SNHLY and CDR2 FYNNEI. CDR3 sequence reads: CASSESGMLEQYF. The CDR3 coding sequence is TGTGCCAGCAGTGAATCCGGGATGCTCGAGCAGTACTTC.

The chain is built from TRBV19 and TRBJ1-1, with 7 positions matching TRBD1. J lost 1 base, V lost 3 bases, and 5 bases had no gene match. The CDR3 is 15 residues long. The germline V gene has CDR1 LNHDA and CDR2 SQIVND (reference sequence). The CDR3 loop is CASSMSAGGNTEAFF. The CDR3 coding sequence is TGTGCCAGTAGTATGTCGGCAGGGGGGAACACTGAAGCTTTCTTT.

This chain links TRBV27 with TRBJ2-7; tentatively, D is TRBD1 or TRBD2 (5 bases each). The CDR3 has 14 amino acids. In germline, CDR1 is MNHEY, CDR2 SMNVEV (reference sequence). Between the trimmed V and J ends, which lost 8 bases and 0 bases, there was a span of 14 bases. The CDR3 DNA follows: TGTGCCAGCGGTTCGGGGCGGTCCTCCTACGAGCAGTACTTC. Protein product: CASGSGRSSYEQYF.

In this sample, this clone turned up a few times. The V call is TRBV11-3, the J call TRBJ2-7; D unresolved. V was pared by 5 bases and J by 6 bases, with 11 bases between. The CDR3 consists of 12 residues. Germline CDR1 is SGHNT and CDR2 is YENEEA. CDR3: CASSPDSREQYF. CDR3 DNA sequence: TGTGCCAGCAGCCCCGATTCTCGCGAGCAGTACTTC.

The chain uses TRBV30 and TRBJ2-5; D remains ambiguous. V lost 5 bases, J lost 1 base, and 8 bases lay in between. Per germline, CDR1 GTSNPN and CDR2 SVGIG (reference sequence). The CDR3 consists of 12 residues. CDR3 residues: CAWSAVQETQYF. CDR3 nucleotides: TGTGCCTGGTCAGCAGTCCAAGAGACCCAGTACTTC.

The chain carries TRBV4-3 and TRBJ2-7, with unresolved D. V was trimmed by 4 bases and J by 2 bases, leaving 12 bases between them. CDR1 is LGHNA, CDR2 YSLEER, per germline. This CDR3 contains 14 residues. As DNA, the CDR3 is TGCGCCAGCAGCCCCCTACGATCCCCCTACGAGCAGTACTTC. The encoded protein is CASSPLRSPYEQYF.

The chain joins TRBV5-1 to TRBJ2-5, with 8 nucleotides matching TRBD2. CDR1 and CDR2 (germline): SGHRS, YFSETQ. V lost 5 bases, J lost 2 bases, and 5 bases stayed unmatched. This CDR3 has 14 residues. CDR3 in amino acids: CASRPLAGQETQYF. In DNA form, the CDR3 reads TGCGCCAGCAGGCCGCTAGCGGGTCAAGAGACCCAGTACTTC.

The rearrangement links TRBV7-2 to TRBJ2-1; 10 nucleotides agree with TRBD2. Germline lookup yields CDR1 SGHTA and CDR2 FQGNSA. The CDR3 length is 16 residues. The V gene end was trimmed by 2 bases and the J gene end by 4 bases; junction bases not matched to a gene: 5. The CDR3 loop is CASSLRGLAHYNEQFF. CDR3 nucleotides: TGTGCCAGCAGCTTACGGGGACTAGCGCATTACAATGAGCAGTTCTTC.

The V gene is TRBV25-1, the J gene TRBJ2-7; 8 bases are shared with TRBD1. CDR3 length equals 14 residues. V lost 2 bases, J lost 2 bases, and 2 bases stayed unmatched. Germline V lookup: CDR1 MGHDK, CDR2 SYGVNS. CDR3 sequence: CASSEKDRAYEQYF. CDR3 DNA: TGTGCCAGCAGTGAAAAGGACAGGGCCTACGAGCAGTACTTC.

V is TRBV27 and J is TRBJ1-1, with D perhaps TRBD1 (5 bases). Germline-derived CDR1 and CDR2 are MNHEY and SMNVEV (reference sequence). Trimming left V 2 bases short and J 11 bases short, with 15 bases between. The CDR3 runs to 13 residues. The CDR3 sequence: CASSLASWGWAFF. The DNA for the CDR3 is TGTGCCAGCAGTTTAGCGTCTTGGGGGTGGGCTTTCTTT.

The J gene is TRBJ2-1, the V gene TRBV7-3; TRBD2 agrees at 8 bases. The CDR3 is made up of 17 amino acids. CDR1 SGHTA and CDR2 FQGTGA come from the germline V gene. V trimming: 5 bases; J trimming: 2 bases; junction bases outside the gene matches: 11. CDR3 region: CASSGYSGLATYNEQFF. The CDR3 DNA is TGTGCCAGCAGCGGGTACAGTGGACTAGCAACCTACAATGAGCAGTTCTTC.

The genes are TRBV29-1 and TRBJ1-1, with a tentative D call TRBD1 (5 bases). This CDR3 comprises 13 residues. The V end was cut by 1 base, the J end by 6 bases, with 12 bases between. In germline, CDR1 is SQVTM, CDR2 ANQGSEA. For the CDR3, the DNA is TGCAGCGTTGAAGGGGGCGTTAGCGCTGAAGCTTTCTTT. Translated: CSVEGGVSAEAFF.

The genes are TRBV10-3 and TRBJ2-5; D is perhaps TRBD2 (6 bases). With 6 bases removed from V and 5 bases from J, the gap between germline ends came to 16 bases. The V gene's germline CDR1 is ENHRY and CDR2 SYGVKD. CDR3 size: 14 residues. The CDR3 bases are TGTGCCATCAGACAAAGGGACTCTGGGGAGACCCAGTACTTC. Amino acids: CAIRQRDSGETQYF.

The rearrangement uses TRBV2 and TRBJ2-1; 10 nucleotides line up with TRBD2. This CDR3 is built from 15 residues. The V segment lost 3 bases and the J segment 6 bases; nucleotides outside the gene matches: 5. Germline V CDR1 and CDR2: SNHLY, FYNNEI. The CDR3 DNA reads TGTGCCAGCAGTGATCCTAGCGGGAGAGGCAATGAGCAGTTCTTC. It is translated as CASSDPSGRGNEQFF.

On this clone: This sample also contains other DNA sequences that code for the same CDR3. The CDR3 here is CASSLSRDTDTQYF. DNA of the CDR3: TGTGCCAGCAGTTTATCGCGGGACACAGATACGCAGTATTTT. This rearrangement joins TRBV27 to TRBJ2-3, with a possible D match to TRBD2 (6 bases). The CDR3 sequence is 14 residues long. Germline CDR1 reads MNHEY; CDR2 reads SMNVEV (reference sequence). V was shortened by 0 bases and J by 2 bases, with 6 bases between the two germline ends.